This TCR beta chain is from a study of T cell responses to AZD1222 COVID-19 vaccine. General study findings and limits: There were repertoire samples only from the period after the peak T cell response. Mostly white British, mostly female donors; authors suggested clonal diversity may be underestimated. Spike-wide coverage was observed for vaccine-associated CD4 TCRs, with dominant responses at 160-218 and 743-854. Recipients of two AZD1222 doses showed rising Spike-specific TCR breadth and depth.

The data were produced by immunoSEQ multiplex PCR, yet TCRdb's version contains in-frame clones alone and is incomplete. The repertoire holds 160,000 or so clones, with about 90% as singletons. Deletions cut 4 bases from V and 0 bases from J, with 8 bases between. Germline CDR1 and CDR2: LGHNA and YSLEER. This CDR3 has 14 residues. With regard to this clone: Its antigen is as yet unknown.

This receptor was identified in an adult in good health. The chain employs TRBV4-3 and TRBJ2-3, with a tentative D call TRBD2 (5 bases). The input for sequencing was peripheral blood, taken on day 0 of AZD1222 vaccination. The CDR3 bases are TGCGCCAGCAGCCGAAGCGGAAGCACAGATACGCAGTATTTT. Translating gives CASSRSGSTDTQYF.